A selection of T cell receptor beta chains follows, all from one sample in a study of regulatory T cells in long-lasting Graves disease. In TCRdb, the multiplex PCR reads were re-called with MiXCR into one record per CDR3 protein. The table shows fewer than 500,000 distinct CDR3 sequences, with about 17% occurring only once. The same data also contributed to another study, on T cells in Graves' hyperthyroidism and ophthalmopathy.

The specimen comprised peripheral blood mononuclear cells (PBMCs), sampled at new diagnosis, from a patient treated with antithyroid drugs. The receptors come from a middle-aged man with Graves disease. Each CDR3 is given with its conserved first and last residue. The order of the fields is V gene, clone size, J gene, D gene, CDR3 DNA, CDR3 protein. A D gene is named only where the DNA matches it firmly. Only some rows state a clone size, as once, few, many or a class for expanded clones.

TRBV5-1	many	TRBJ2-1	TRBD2	TGCGCCAGCAGCTTGGCCTTAACTAGCGGGGCCTACAATGAGCAGTTCTTC	CASSLALTSGAYNEQFF
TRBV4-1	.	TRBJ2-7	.	TGCGCCAGCAGCCAACAGGAAGGCACAGCAATAGACTTC	CASSQQEGTAIDF
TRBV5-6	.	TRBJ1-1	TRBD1	TGTGCCAGCAGCTTCCGCAATTCGGGACAGGGGGCCAAGACTGAAGCTTTCTTT	CASSFRNSGQGAKTEAFF
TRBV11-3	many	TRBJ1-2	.	TGTGCCAGCAGCTTAGCCTCCAGGACTGACTACTATGGCTACACCTTC	CASSLASRTDYYGYTF
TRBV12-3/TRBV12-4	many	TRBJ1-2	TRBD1	TGTGCCAGCAGACCACCGGGACAGGGGGCGAAAGGCTACACCTTC	CASRPPGQGAKGYTF
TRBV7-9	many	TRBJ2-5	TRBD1	TGTGCCAGCAGCACGCGACAGGGATCCATATACCAAGAGACCCAGTACTTC	CASSTRQGSIYQETQYF
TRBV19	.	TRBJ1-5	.	TGTGCCAGTAGTATAGTGGTATCCCCAAATCAGCCCCAGCATTTT	CASSIVVSPNQPQHF
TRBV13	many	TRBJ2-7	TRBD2	TGTGCCAGCAGCCCCGGGAGGACCTCTGGGCAGTACTTC	CASSPGRTSGQYF
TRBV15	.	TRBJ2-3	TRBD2	TGTGCCACCAGCAGAGATTACACTAGCGGGAGAACAGATACGCAGTATTTT	CATSRDYTSGRTDTQYF
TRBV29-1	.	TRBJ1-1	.	TGCAGCGTTGAAACGGACACCCAAAACACTGAAGCTTTCTTT	CSVETDTQNTEAFF
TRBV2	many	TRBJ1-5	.	TGTGCCAGCAGAACTGACGAAGGACGGTCAAGGCAGCCCCAGCATTTT	CASRTDEGRSRQPQHF
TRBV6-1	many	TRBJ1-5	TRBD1	TGTGCCAGCATGGACAGGGACAATCAGCCCCAGCATTTT	CASMDRDNQPQHF
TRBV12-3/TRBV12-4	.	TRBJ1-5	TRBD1	TGTGCCAGCAGTGCTTGGGGACAGGGCGATCAGCCCCAGCATTTT	CASSAWGQGDQPQHF
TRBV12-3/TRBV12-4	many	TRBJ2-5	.	TGTGCCAGCAGTCCTCAGCTGAAACAAGAGACCCAGTACTTC	CASSPQLKQETQYF
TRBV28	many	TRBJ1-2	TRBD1	TGTGCCAGCCTAGGTGGACAGGGAAGAAACTATGGCTACACCTTC	CASLGGQGRNYGYTF
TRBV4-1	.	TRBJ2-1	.	TGCGCCAGCAGCCAAGAGGAGGGACGGAGCTCCTACAATGAGCAGTTCTTC	CASSQEEGRSSYNEQFF
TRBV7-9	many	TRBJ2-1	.	TGTGCCAGCAGCATTGGGGGGCCCGGCGATGAGCAGTTCTTC	CASSIGGPGDEQFF
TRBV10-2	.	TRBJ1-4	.	TGCGCCAGCGGACACCAGGGTGAAAAACTGTTTTTT	CASGHQGEKLFF
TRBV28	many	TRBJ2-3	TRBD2	TGTGCCAGCGAAAAGGGACTAGCGGGAGTCGTTACGCAGTATTTT	CASEKGLAGVVTQYF
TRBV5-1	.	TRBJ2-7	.	TGCGCCAGCAGCACGGGACACTACGAGCAGTACTTC	CASSTGHYEQYF
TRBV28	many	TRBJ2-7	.	TGTGCCAGCAGTTCCCCCCCCGGGCGCTCCTACGAGCAGTACTTC	CASSSPPGRSYEQYF
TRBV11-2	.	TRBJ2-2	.	TGTGCCAGCAGCTTCCACAGCAACACCGGGGAGCTGTTTTTT	CASSFHSNTGELFF
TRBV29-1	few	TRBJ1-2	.	TGCAGCGTTGAAAAGCAACTTTCCTATGGCTACACCTTC	CSVEKQLSYGYTF